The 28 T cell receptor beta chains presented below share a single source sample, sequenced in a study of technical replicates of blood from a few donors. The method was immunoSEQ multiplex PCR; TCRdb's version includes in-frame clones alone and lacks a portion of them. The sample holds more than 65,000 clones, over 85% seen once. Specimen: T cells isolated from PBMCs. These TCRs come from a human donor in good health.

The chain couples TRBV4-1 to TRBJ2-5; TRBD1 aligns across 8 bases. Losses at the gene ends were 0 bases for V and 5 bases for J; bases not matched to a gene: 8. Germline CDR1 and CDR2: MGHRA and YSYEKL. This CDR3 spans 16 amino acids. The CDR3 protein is CASSQEWQGAKETQYF. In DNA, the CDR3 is TGCGCCAGCAGCCAAGAATGGCAGGGGGCTAAGGAGACCCAGTACTTC.

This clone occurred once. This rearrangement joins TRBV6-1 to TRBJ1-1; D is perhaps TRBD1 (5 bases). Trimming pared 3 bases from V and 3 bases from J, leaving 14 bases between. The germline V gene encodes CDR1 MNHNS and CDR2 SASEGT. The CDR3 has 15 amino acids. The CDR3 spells CASSEVDIQYTEAFF. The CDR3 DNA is TGTGCCAGCAGTGAGGTGGACATCCAGTACACTGAAGCTTTCTTT.

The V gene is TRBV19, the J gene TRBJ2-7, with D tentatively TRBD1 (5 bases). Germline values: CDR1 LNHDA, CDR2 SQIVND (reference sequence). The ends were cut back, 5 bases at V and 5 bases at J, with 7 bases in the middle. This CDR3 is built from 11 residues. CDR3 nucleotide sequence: TGTGCCAGTAGTCAGGGCAACGAGCAGTACTTC. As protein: CASSQGNEQYF.

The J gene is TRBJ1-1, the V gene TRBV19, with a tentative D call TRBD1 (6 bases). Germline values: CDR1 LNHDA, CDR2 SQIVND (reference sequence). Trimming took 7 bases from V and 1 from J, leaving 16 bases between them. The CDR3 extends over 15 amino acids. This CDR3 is CASTQHREANTEAFF. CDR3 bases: TGTGCCAGTACCCAACACAGGGAAGCGAACACTGAAGCTTTCTTT.

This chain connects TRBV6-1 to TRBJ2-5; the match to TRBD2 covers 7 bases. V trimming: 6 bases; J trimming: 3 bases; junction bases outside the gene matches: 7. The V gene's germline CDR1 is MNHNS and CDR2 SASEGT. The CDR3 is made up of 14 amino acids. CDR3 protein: CASSQSGAKETQYF. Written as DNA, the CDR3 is TGTGCCAGCAGCCAAAGCGGGGCCAAAGAGACCCAGTACTTC.

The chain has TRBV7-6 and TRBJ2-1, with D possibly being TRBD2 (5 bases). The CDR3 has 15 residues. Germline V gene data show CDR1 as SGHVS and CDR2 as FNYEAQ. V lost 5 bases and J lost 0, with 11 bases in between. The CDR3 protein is CASSRTTSSYNEQFF. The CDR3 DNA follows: TGTGCCAGCAGCCGGACCACTAGCTCCTACAATGAGCAGTTCTTC.

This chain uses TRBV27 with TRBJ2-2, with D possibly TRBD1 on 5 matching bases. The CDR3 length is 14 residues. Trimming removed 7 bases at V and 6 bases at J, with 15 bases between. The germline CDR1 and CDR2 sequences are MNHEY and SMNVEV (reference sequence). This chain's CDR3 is CASTTIGASGELFF. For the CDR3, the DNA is TGTGCCAGCACGACCATTGGGGCCTCCGGGGAGCTGTTTTTT.

The CDR3 loop is CASSPREREIHNEQFF. The CDR3 DNA reads TGTGCCAGCAGCCCCCGTGAGCGGGAGATCCACAATGAGCAGTTCTTC. The rearrangement uses TRBV9 and TRBJ2-1; 8 bases map to TRBD2. Germline V gene lookup returns CDR1 SGDLS and CDR2 YYNGEE. V was clipped by 4 bases and J by 5 bases; unmatched bases: 11. There are 16 residues in the CDR3. Full variable domain (missing parts from reference TRBV9 and TRBJ2-1): DSGVTQTPKHLITATGQRVTLRCSPRSGDLSVYWYQQSLDQGLQFLIQYYNGEERAKGNILERFSAQQFPDLHSELNLSSLELGDSALYFCASSPREREIHNEQFFGPGTRLTVL.

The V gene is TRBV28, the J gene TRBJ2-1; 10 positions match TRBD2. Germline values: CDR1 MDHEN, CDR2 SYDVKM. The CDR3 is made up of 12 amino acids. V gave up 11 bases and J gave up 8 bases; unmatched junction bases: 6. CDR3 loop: CAVTSGNYEQFF. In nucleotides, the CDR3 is TGTGCCGTTACTAGCGGGAATTATGAGCAGTTCTTC.

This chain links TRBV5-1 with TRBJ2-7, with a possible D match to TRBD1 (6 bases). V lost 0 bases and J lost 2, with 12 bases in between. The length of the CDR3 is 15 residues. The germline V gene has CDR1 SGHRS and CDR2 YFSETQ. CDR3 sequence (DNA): TGCGCCAGCAGCTTGGGTACAGGGATTACCTACGAGCAGTACTTC. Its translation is CASSLGTGITYEQYF.

The CDR3 loop reads CASSGGQPFSGNTIYF. CDR3 bases: TGTGCCAGCAGTGGGGGACAGCCTTTCTCTGGAAACACCATATATTTT. The chain combines TRBV28 with TRBJ1-3; 7 bases are a match to TRBD1. The CDR3 is 16 amino acids. CDR1 is MDHEN and CDR2 is SYDVKM in the germline V gene. With V trimmed by 5 bases and J by 0 bases, 7 bases remained unmatched. The full variable domain, with the rest looked up from reference TRBV28 and TRBJ1-3, is DVKVTQSSRYLVKRTGEKVFLECVQDMDHENMFWYRQDPGLGLRLIYFSYDVKMKEKGDIPEGYSVSREKKERFSLILESASTNQTSMYLCASSGGQPFSGNTIYFGEGSWLTVV.

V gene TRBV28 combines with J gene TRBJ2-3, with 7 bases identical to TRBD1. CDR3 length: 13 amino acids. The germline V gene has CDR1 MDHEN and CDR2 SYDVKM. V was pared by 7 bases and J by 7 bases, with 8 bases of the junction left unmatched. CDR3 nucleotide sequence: TGTGCCAGCAACCTCGACAGGGCCAATACGCAGTATTTT. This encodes CASNLDRANTQYF.

This CDR3 reads CASSLVGQTGEETQYF. Written as DNA, the CDR3 is TGTGCCAGCAGCTTAGTCGGGCAAACAGGGGAAGAGACCCAGTACTTC. The chain recombines TRBV11-3 with TRBJ2-5, with TRBD1 identical over 7 bases. The CDR3 contains 16 residues. V was pared by 1 base and J by 3 bases, with 8 bases of the junction left unmatched. CDR1 is SGHNT and CDR2 is YENEEA in the germline V gene.

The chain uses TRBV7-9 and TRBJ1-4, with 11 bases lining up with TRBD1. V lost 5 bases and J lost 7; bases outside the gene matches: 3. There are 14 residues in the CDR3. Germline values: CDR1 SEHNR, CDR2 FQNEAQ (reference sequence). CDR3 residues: CASSVGTGGEKLFF. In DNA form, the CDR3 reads TGTGCCAGCAGCGTGGGGACAGGGGGTGAAAAACTGTTTTTT.

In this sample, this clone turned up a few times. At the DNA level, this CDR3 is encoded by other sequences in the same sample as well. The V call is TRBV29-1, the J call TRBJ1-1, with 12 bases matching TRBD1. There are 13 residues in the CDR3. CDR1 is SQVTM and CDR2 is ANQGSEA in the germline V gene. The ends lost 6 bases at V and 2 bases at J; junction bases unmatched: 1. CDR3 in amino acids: CSVGTGGNTEAFF. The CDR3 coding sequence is TGCAGCGTCGGGACAGGGGGCAACACTGAAGCTTTCTTT.

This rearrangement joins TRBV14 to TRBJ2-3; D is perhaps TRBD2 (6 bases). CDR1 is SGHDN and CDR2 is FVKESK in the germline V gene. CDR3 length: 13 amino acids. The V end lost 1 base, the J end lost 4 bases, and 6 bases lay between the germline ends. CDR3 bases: TGTGCCAGCAGCCAAGGACTAGCAGATACGCAGTATTTT. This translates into CASSQGLADTQYF.

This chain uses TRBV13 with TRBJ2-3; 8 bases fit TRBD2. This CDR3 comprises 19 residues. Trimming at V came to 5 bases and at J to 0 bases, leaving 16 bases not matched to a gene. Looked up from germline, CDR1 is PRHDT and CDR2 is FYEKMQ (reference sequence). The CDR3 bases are TGTGCCAGCAGCCCCACAGAAGCGGGAGCGCTGGTGAGCACAGATACGCAGTATTTT. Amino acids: CASSPTEAGALVSTDTQYF.

CDR3 bases: TGTGCCAGCATAAGGGGCAGCTCCTACAATGAGCAGTTCTTC. It encodes CASIRGSSYNEQFF. The chain combines TRBV7-2 with TRBJ2-1; possibly TRBD1 for D (5 bases). The germline CDR1 and CDR2 sequences are SGHTA and FQGNSA. This CDR3 region has 14 residues. Trimming cost V 7 bases and J 0 bases, with 10 bases left between them.

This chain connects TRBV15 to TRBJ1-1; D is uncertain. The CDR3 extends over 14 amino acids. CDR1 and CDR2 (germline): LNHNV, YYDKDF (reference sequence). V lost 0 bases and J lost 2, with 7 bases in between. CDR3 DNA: TGTGCCACCAGCAGAGACAGGCTCAACACTGAAGCTTTCTTT. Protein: CATSRDRLNTEAFF.

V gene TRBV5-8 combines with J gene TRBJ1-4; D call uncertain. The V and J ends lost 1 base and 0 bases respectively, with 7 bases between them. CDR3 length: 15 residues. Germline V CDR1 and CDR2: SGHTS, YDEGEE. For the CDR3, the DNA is TGTGCCAGCAGCTTGCGCTATGCAACTAATGAAAAACTGTTTTTT. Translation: CASSLRYATNEKLFF.

CDR3 nucleotide sequence: TGTGCCAGCACGGGGGAGACCCAGTACTTC. Translation: CASTGETQYF. The gene calls are TRBV2 and TRBJ2-5, with D tentatively TRBD2 (5 bases). The V and J ends lost 7 bases and 5 bases respectively, with 5 bases between them. The CDR3 contains 10 residues. In germline, CDR1 is SNHLY, CDR2 FYNNEI.

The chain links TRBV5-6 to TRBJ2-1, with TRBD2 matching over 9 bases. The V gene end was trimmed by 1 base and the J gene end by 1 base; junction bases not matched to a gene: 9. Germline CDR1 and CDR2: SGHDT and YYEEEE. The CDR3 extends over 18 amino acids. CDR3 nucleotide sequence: TGTGCCAGCAGCTTGTCTAGCGGGAATCTAAGATCCTACAATGAGCAGTTCTTC. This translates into CASSLSSGNLRSYNEQFF.

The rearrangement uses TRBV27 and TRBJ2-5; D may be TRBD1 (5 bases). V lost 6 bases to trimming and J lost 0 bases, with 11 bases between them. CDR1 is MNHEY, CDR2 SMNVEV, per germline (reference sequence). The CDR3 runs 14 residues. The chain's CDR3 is CASSRGQNQETQYF. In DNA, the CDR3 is TGTGCCAGCAGCCGAGGACAAAACCAAGAGACCCAGTACTTC.

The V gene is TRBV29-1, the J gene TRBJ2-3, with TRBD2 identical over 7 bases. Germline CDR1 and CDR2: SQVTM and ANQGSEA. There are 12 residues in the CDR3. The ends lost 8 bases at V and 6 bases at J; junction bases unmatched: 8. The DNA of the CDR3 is TGCAGCCTCGGACTAGGAGGGGATACGCAGTATTTT. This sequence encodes CSLGLGGDTQYF.

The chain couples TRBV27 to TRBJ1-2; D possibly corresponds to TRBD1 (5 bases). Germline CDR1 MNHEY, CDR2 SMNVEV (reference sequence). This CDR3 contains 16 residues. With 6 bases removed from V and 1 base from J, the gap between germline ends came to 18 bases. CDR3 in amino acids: CASSTRPQQVNYGYTF. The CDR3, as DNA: TGTGCCAGCAGCACCCGTCCGCAACAGGTTAACTATGGCTACACCTTC.

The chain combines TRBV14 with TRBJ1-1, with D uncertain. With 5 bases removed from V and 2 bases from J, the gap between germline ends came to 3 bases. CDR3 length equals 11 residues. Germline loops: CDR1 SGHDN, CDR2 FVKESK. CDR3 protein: CASSLNTEAFF. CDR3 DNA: TGTGCCAGCAGCTTAAACACTGAAGCTTTCTTT.

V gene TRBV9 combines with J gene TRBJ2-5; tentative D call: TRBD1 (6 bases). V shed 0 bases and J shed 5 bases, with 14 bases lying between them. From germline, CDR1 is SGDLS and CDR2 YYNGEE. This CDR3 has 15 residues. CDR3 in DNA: TGTGCCAGCAGCGTAGGTCCAGGGGCGTGGGAGACCCAGTACTTC. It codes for CASSVGPGAWETQYF.

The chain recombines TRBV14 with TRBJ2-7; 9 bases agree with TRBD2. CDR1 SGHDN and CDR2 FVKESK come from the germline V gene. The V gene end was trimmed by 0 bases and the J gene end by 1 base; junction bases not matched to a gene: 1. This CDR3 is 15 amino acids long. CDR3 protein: CASSQEGLASYEQYF. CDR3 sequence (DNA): TGTGCCAGCAGCCAAGAGGGACTAGCATCCTACGAGCAGTACTTC.